This entry lists 24 T cell receptor beta chains sequenced from one sample in a study of siplizumab effects on memory and regulatory T cells. The method was immunoSEQ multiplex PCR; TCRdb's version includes in-frame clones alone and lacks a portion of them. The table includes some 100,000 clones, approximately 91% detected once. The specimen was CD4+ T cells sorted from blood. All receptors derive from a human donor in good health.

V is TRBV4-1 and J is TRBJ1-2, with TRBD1 matching over 9 bases. V shed 4 bases, J shed 7 bases, and the junction held 10 bases outside the gene matches. The CDR3 covers 15 residues. The germline V gene has CDR1 MGHRA and CDR2 YSYEKL. Here the CDR3 DNA reads TGCGCCAGCAGCCTCCGGGACAGGGATTGGGTTGGCTACACCTTC. Its translation is CASSLRDRDWVGYTF.

The V and J genes are TRBV7-2 and TRBJ2-3; 7 positions agree with TRBD2. Trimming at V came to 5 bases and at J to 2 bases, leaving 16 bases not matched to a gene. CDR3 length: 18 residues. Germline CDR1 and CDR2: SGHTA and FQGNSA. This chain's CDR3 is CASSRINGGSPLTDTQYF. The CDR3 DNA is TGTGCCAGCAGCCGGATAAACGGGGGGTCCCCCCTCACAGATACGCAGTATTTT.

The rearrangement uses TRBV2 and TRBJ1-5, with 7 nucleotides matching TRBD1. This CDR3 is built from 15 residues. Germline V CDR1 and CDR2: SNHLY, FYNNEI. V lost 4 bases, J lost 4 bases, and 7 bases stayed unmatched. CDR3 sequence reads: CASSVMGQPNQPQHF. The CDR3 bases are TGTGCCAGCAGTGTTATGGGACAGCCTAATCAGCCCCAGCATTTT. Looking up the rest from reference TRBV2 and TRBJ1-5 gives the full variable domain: EPEVTQTPSHQVTQMGQEVILRCVPISNHLYFYWYRQILGQKVEFLVSFYNNEISEKSEIFDDQFSVERPDGSNFTLKIRSTKLEDSAMYFCASSVMGQPNQPQHFGDGTRLSIL.

CDR3 region: CASSEQGNTEAFF. The CDR3 coding sequence is TGTGCCAGCAGTGAACAGGGGAACACTGAAGCTTTCTTT. The V and J genes are TRBV2 and TRBJ1-1; a weak D match, TRBD1 (5 bases). From germline, CDR1 is SNHLY and CDR2 FYNNEI. The ends were cut back, 2 bases at V and 1 base at J, with 5 bases in the middle. CDR3 length equals 13 residues.

This chain uses TRBV18 with TRBJ1-4; D is possibly TRBD1 (5 bases). The CDR3 spans 17 residues. The V and J ends lost 2 bases and 5 bases respectively, with 18 bases between them. In germline, CDR1 is KGHSH, CDR2 LQKENI. CDR3 residues: CASSPNLRGTGNEKLFF. The CDR3 DNA follows: TGTGCCAGCTCACCAAACCTCCGTGGGACGGGGAATGAAAAACTGTTTTTT.

The CDR3 nucleotides are TGTGCCACCGGGGGGCTAGCAGATACGCAGTATTTT. Amino acid sequence: CATGGLADTQYF. The J gene is TRBJ2-3, the V gene TRBV10-3; D may be TRBD2 (7 bases). V was shortened by 10 bases and J by 4 bases, with 12 bases between the two germline ends. This CDR3 has 12 residues. CDR1 and CDR2 from the germline V gene are ENHRY and SYGVKD.

CDR3 DNA sequence: TGCGCCAGCAGCCAAGATCTGGGCTACAGGGGTACAGGTGGCTACACCTTC. Translation: CASSQDLGYRGTGGYTF. The chain links TRBV4-1 to TRBJ1-2; 7 bases are a match to TRBD1. CDR1 is MGHRA and CDR2 is YSYEKL in the germline V gene. The V gene end was trimmed by 0 bases and the J gene end by 7 bases; junction bases not matched to a gene: 14. CDR3 length: 17 amino acids.

The CDR3 region has the DNA TGTGCCAGCAGTCTGGGACGGTCTAACTATGGCTACACCTTC. As protein: CASSLGRSNYGYTF. The genes are TRBV27 and TRBJ1-2; the D gene is possibly TRBD1 (5 bases). V shed 5 bases and J shed 0 bases, with 10 bases lying between them. The germline V gene encodes CDR1 MNHEY and CDR2 SMNVEV (reference sequence). There are 14 residues in the CDR3.

The chain uses TRBV7-2 and TRBJ2-3; possibly TRBD1 for D (5 bases). Germline V CDR1 and CDR2: SGHTA, FQGNSA. CDR3 length equals 12 residues. V gave up 4 bases and J gave up 3 bases, with 5 bases separating them. CDR3 residues: CASSSGTDTQYF. For the CDR3, the DNA is TGTGCCAGCAGCTCAGGGACAGATACGCAGTATTTT.

The chain links TRBV7-2 to TRBJ1-6; TRBD1 matches 8 bases. CDR1 and CDR2 (germline): SGHTA, FQGNSA. This CDR3 comprises 15 residues. V was clipped by 1 base and J by 6 bases; unmatched bases: 2. The CDR3 loop reads CASSLVQGGNSPLHF. CDR3 nucleotide sequence: TGTGCCAGCAGCTTAGTACAGGGGGGTAATTCACCCCTCCACTTT.

This chain connects TRBV27 to TRBJ2-1, with 8 bases fitting TRBD2. The V and J ends lost 5 bases and 2 bases, in that order; junction bases with no gene match: 5. The V gene's germline CDR1 is MNHEY and CDR2 SMNVEV (reference sequence). CDR3 size: 15 residues. In DNA form, the CDR3 reads TGTGCCAGCAGTCCCGGGGGGGCCGCCTACAATGAGCAGTTCTTC. It encodes CASSPGGAAYNEQFF.

This rearrangement joins TRBV5-1 to TRBJ1-2; 7 bases align to TRBD1. The ends lost 3 bases at V and 4 bases at J; junction bases unmatched: 12. The CDR3 is made up of 16 amino acids. The germline V gene has CDR1 SGHRS and CDR2 YFSETQ. The CDR3 sequence: CASSSGAEGASYGYTF. CDR3 DNA sequence: TGCGCCAGCAGCTCTGGGGCGGAGGGGGCTAGCTATGGCTACACCTTC.

The rearrangement uses TRBV30 and TRBJ2-3, with D unresolved. Germline CDR1 GTSNPN, CDR2 SVGIG (reference sequence). The CDR3 spans 15 residues. V lost 0 bases and J lost 4, with 14 bases in between. The CDR3 DNA sequence: TGTGCCTGGAGTGTATCGTCGAATCCGGCAGATACGCAGTATTTT. Its translation is CAWSVSSNPADTQYF.

The gene calls are TRBV30 and TRBJ1-5, with a possible D match to TRBD1 (6 bases). The germline gives CDR1 GTSNPN, CDR2 SVGIG (reference sequence). Between the trimmed V and J ends, which lost 0 bases and 7 bases, there was a span of 13 bases. The CDR3 contains 14 residues. Here the CDR3 reads CAWSVQGGWQPQHF. DNA of the CDR3: TGTGCCTGGAGTGTACAAGGGGGTTGGCAGCCCCAGCATTTT.

The chain combines TRBV10-3 with TRBJ2-2; 10 nucleotides line up with TRBD1. V shed 8 bases and J 3 bases; nucleotides not matched to a gene: 3. The CDR3 runs 14 residues. Per germline, CDR1 ENHRY and CDR2 SYGVKD. This chain's CDR3 is CAIRGTGDTGELFF. CDR3 nucleotide sequence: TGTGCCATCCGCGGGACAGGGGACACCGGGGAGCTGTTTTTT.

The chain uses TRBV18 and TRBJ1-2; the match to TRBD1 covers 9 bases. The CDR3 runs 16 residues. The ends lost 1 base at V and 1 base at J; junction bases unmatched: 4. From germline, CDR1 is KGHSH and CDR2 LQKENI. Here the CDR3 reads CASSPQRQGDNYGYTF. DNA for the CDR3: TGTGCCAGCTCACCACAAAGACAGGGGGATAACTATGGCTACACCTTC.

This chain connects TRBV14 to TRBJ2-6; 7 bases align to TRBD2. CDR3 size: 16 residues. The V gene end was trimmed by 5 bases and the J gene end by 0 bases; junction bases not matched to a gene: 4. Germline CDR1 and CDR2: SGHDN and FVKESK. CDR3 amino acids: CASSDAGASGANVLTF. CDR3 nucleotides: TGTGCCAGCAGCGACGCGGGAGCCTCTGGGGCCAACGTCCTGACTTTC. Together with reference TRBV14 and TRBJ2-6, the CDR3 gives the full variable domain: EAGVTQFPSHSVIEKGQTVTLRCDPISGHDNLYWYRRVMGKEIKFLLHFVKESKQDESGMPNNRFLAERTGGTYSTLKVQPAELEDSGVYFCASSDAGASGANVLTFGAGSRLTVL.

The chain is built from TRBV7-9 and TRBJ2-3; 7 bases agree with TRBD2. CDR3 length: 15 residues. In germline, CDR1 is SEHNR, CDR2 FQNEAQ (reference sequence). V shed 4 bases and J 3 bases; nucleotides not matched to a gene: 7. For the CDR3, the DNA is TGTGCCAGCAGCTCGACTAGCCCCTTGACAGATACGCAGTATTTT. Protein: CASSSTSPLTDTQYF.

V usage is TRBV6-1 and J usage is TRBJ1-3; D remains unclear. This CDR3 region has 15 residues. Germline assignment: CDR1 MNHNS and CDR2 SASEGT. Trimming left V 10 bases short and J 0 bases short, with 16 bases between. CDR3 DNA sequence: TGTGCCACCATCCCCCAGGACTACTCTGGAAACACCATATATTTT. Encoded protein: CATIPQDYSGNTIYF.

The chain joins TRBV7-9 to TRBJ2-2, with TRBD1 matching 9 bases. The CDR3 has 16 amino acids. The V gene end was trimmed by 0 bases and the J gene end by 6 bases; junction bases not matched to a gene: 5. Germline V CDR1 and CDR2: SEHNR, FQNEAQ (reference sequence). CDR3 DNA sequence: TGTGCCAGCAGCTTAGCGCTGACAGGGGGTGCCGGGGAGCTGTTTTTT. It translates to CASSLALTGGAGELFF.

This clone has just one count. The chain uses TRBV29-1 and TRBJ1-1, with D hard to call. This CDR3 has 13 residues. Trimming pared 3 bases from V and 6 bases from J, leaving 14 bases between. Germline loops: CDR1 SQVTM, CDR2 ANQGSEA. CDR3 in DNA: TGCAGCGTTGATCGCGCCCGGACTCCTGAAGCTTTCTTT. As protein: CSVDRARTPEAFF.

The chain has TRBV5-1 and TRBJ2-5, with 8 bases fitting TRBD2. Germline V gives CDR1 SGHRS, CDR2 YFSETQ. The CDR3 has 15 amino acids. After removal of 3 bases from V and 3 bases from J, the junction contained 7 bases not matched to a gene. The chain's CDR3 is CASSYVAGQKETQYF. For the CDR3, the DNA is TGCGCCAGCAGCTATGTAGCGGGGCAGAAAGAGACCCAGTACTTC.

Points on this clone: The same CDR3 can be traced to other DNA sequences in this sample. The CDR3 loop reads CASSEVGYEQYF. DNA of the CDR3: TGTGCCAGCAGTGAAGTCGGGTACGAGCAGTACTTC. The rearrangement links TRBV6-1 to TRBJ2-7, with D uncertain. This CDR3 has 12 residues. Germline V gives CDR1 MNHNS, CDR2 SASEGT. V was trimmed by 1 base and J by 4 bases, leaving 5 bases between them.

V gene TRBV19 combines with J gene TRBJ1-1, with a possible D match to TRBD1 (5 bases). V dropped 0 bases and J dropped 5 bases, with 10 bases sitting between them. Germline V gives CDR1 LNHDA, CDR2 SQIVND (reference sequence). The CDR3 runs to 14 residues. The CDR3 loop is CASSIDPGRTEAFF. In nucleotides, the CDR3 is TGTGCCAGTAGTATAGACCCGGGGCGAACTGAAGCTTTCTTT. Variable domain in full (rest from reference TRBV19 and TRBJ1-1): DGGITQSPKYLFRKEGQNVTLSCEQNLNHDAMYWYRQDPGQGLRLIYYSQIVNDFQKGDIAEGYSVSREKKESFPLTVTSAQKNPTAFYLCASSIDPGRTEAFFGQGTRLTVV.